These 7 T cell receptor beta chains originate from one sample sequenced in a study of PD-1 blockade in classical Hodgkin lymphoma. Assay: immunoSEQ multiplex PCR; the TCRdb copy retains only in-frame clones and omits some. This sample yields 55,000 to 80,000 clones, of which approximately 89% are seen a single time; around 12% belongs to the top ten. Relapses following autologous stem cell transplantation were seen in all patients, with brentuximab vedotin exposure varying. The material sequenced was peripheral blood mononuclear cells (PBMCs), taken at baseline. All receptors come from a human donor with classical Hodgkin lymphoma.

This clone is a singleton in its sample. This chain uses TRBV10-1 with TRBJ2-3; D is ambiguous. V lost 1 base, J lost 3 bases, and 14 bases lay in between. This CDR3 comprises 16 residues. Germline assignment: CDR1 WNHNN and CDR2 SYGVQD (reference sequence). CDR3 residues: CASSEWAGVRTDTQYF. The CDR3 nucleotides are TGCGCCAGCAGTGAGTGGGCAGGTGTAAGGACAGATACGCAGTATTTT.

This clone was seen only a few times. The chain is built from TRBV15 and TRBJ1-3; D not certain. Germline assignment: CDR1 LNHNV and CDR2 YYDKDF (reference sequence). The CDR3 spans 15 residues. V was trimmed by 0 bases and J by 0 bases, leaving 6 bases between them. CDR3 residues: CATSRDGPSGNTIYF. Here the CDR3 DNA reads TGTGCCACCAGCAGAGATGGACCCTCTGGAAACACCATATATTTT.

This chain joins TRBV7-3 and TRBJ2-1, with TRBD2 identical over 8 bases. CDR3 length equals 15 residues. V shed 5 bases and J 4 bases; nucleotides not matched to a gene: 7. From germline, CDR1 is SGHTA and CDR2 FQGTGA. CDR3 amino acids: CASSPATSGYNEQFF. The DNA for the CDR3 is TGTGCCAGCAGCCCCGCTACTAGCGGTTACAATGAGCAGTTCTTC. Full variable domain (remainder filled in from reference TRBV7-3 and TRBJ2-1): GAGVSQTPSNKVTEKGKYVELRCDPISGHTALYWYRQSLGQGPEFLIYFQGTGAADDSGLPNDRFFAVRPEGSVSTLKIQRTERGDSAVYLCASSPATSGYNEQFFGPGTRLTVL.

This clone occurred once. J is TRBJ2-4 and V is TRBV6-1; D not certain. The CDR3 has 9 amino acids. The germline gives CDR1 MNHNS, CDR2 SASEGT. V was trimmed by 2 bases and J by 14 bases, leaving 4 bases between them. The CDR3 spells CASSELEYF. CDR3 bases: TGTGCCAGCAGTGAACTCGAGTACTTC.

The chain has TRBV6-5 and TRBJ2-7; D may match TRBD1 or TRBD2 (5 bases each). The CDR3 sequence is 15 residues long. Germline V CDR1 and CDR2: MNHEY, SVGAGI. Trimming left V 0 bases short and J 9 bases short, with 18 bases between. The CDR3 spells CASSYSGLYSGRQYF. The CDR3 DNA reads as TGTGCCAGCAGTTACTCTGGACTTTACTCAGGGCGGCAGTACTTC.

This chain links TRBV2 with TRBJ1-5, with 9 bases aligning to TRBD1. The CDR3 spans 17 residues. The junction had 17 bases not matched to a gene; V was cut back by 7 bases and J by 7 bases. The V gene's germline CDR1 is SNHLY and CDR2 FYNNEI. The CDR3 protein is CASTELGQGNWRQPQHF. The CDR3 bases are TGTGCCAGCACCGAACTGGGACAGGGAAATTGGAGGCAGCCCCAGCATTTT.

DNA for the CDR3: TGTGCCTGGAGTGCCGGACCGAACTATGGCTACACCTTC. Translated: CAWSAGPNYGYTF. The chain couples TRBV30 to TRBJ1-2, with no clear D. Germline V gives CDR1 GTSNPN, CDR2 SVGIG (reference sequence). The CDR3 is 13 residues long. V lost 1 base and J 2 bases, leaving 8 bases between the germline ends.